What follows describes a single T cell receptor beta chain. Ten or more counts support this clone. It has no known antigen specificity. The read gets to within 3 residues of the CDR3 end, and the germline J gene fills in the rest. The record originates from a study of T cell clonality in common variable immunodeficiency (dated by TCRdb to the mid-2010s). Overall study outcomes, separate from this receptor: Fewer deletions and N-nucleotide insertions were reportedly observed in CVID TCRbeta sequences, and highly modified clones with 13 or more V deletions were reportedly absent from CVID TCRbeta sequences. Patient heterogeneity within the CVID cohort put limits on correlating repertoire features with clinical complications. Compared with healthy controls, CVID subjects showed increased TCRbeta clonality (t-test p = 0.018), a feature most characteristic of about a third of subjects. The authors noted that sequencing repertoires of T cell subpopulations would be needed to clarify what caused the increased clonality in CVID. Despite equal DNA input, controls averaged around 87,000 unique sequences per sample versus some 30,000 in CVID samples. CVID subjects shared fewer TCRbeta clones with each other than healthy controls did (p < 0.0001).

Equivalent amounts of genomic DNA from CVID and control samples were used as sequencing input. For every sample, a 60 bp segment covering the rearranged TCRbeta CDR3 region was amplified and then sequenced. The immunoSEQ assay, a bias-corrected multiplex PCR combined with high-throughput sequencing, was used for TCRbeta amplification. In the source study's methods: Each unique nucleotide sequence was treated as a clone and annotated with V, D and J genes, copy number and frequency. Sequences were labeled productive if in frame, and non-productive if out of frame or containing stop codons. As previously described, clonality was calculated on the basis of Shannon's entropy. Mean CDR3 Kyte-Doolittle hydropathy was derived from the predicted amino acid sequences of productive clones. Hierarchical clustering of scaled V gene usage was performed with the R hclust function using Manhattan distance and complete linkage. Clone sharing by CDR3 amino acid sequence was assessed by resampling 12 repertoires per group over 100 rounds. The repertoires were searched for 60 to 70 published EBV-specific TCRbeta sequences and 200 to 300 published CMV-specific TCRbeta sequences. After a couple of CVID samples that produced fewer than 10,000 sequences were dropped from the analysis, around 40 CVID repertoires remained. The immuneACCESS repertoire file appears here via TCRdb, limited to in-frame rearrangements. These files lack a portion of the clones; in checked studies, under half of the deficit traces to unresolved V genes, and the cause of the others is not known. Clonal size and the V and J genes are those of that table, whereas D and trimming came from the DNA. The sample has around 40,000 clones on record, with no singletons. Approximately 2.2% of the sample comes from the top ten.

Both CVID patients and healthy controls were predominantly of Caucasian heritage. Heparinized peripheral whole blood samples of about 5 to 8 ml were collected from each donor. TCRbeta CDR3 repertoires were sequenced from genomic DNA of adults with common variable immune deficiency (CVID) and healthy adult controls. A total of some 22 healthy adult volunteers (around 12 female and roughly ten male; age range about 20 to 70 years, mean age about 35) were included in the control group. To isolate peripheral blood mononuclear cells, diluted blood was subjected to density centrifugation over Hypaque 1077 or Ficoll-Paque. Genomic DNA was obtained from unsorted mononuclear cells using either Qiagen column purification or a centrifugation-based method. From a lookup of the germline V gene (reference sequence), CDR1 and CDR2 are DFQATT and SNEGSKA. The CDR3 goes from the cysteine to the phenylalanine over 15 residues. The DNA covers only part of the CDR3, 36 bases in frame from base 1. Germline trimming amounts to 1 base on V and 6 bases on J, with 5 as the count of junction bases outside the gene matches.

Sequenced: peripheral blood mononuclear cells. This TCR was recovered from a person aged 18 to 75 in good health. The rearrangement combines TRBV20-1 with TRBJ2-1, with TRBD1 identical over 11 junction bases. The CDR3 region has the sequence CSARVGTGGTNEQFF. CDR3 DNA, as far as it was read: TGCAGTGCTAGAGTGGGGACAGGGGGGACCAATGAG.